This T cell receptor beta chain was documented in a study of T-cell memory formation after mild COVID-19. General study findings and limits: Day 15 to 85 contracting clones showed balanced CD4/CD8; day 15 to 37 expanders favored CD4+.

This CDR3 is 16 amino acids long. The germline V and J ends were trimmed by 5 bases and 8 bases, with 25 bases remaining between them. Germline CDR1 and CDR2: MNHEY and SVGAGI. With constant-segment primers, 5'RACE yielded cDNA libraries of TCR alpha and TCR beta that carried sample barcodes and UMIs. MiXCR was run by TCRdb on the 5' RACE reads, yielding one entry per CDR3 protein. The sample has 450,000 to 650,000 distinct CDR3 sequences; about a fifth are singletons. Turning to this clonotype: The antigen remains unidentified.

The sequence was collected from an adult woman who had mild COVID-19 (a few samples of this study predate the infection). Cell type and time point are not known. Input material: PBMCs or a T cell subset sorted from them (not recorded which). The V call is TRBV6-5, the J call TRBJ2-7, with a tentative D call TRBD2 (7 bases). This CDR3 is CASSPTRGGGGRQQYF. The DNA of the CDR3 is TGTGCCAGCAGTCCGACCCGGGGCGGCGGGGGCCGGCAGCAGTACTTC.